Below are 31 T cell receptor beta chains sequenced from a single sample in a study of response to subunit inactivated influenza vaccine. TCRdb independently ran MiXCR on the RT-PCR reads; one entry per CDR3 protein. This table has 650,000 to 800,000 distinct CDR3 sequences, over 11% appearing once. The material was PBMCs from blood, obtained roughly 2 weeks before vaccination. These receptors were taken from a man aged 45-60 years who received an inactivated influenza vaccine.

This clonotype was found a few times. The chain links TRBV20-1 to TRBJ2-2, with D uncertain. Trimming left V 0 bases short and J 6 bases short, with 11 bases between. This CDR3 spans 14 amino acids. CDR1 and CDR2 (germline): DFQATT, SNEGSKA (reference sequence). The CDR3 loop reads CSARDLIVSGELFF. The CDR3 nucleotides read TGCAGTGCTAGAGATCTCATCGTATCCGGGGAGCTGTTTTTT.

The chain carries TRBV15 and TRBJ2-1; 9 positions agree with TRBD2. With V trimmed by 0 bases and J by 8 bases, 8 bases remained unmatched. Germline V CDR1 and CDR2: LNHNV, YYDKDF (reference sequence). The CDR3 is made up of 16 amino acids. DNA for the CDR3: TGTGCCACCAGCAGAGATAATCCAGCGGGAGGCGATGAGCAGTTCTTC. The encoded protein is CATSRDNPAGGDEQFF.

This clonotype has just a few counts. The rearrangement joins TRBV28 to TRBJ1-1; D uncertain. CDR1 and CDR2 (germline): MDHEN, SYDVKM. CDR3 size: 13 residues. V was shortened by 5 bases and J by 4 bases, with 11 bases between the two germline ends. The CDR3 loop reads CASSEAWSTEAFF. Written as DNA, the CDR3 is TGTGCCAGCAGTGAGGCCTGGAGCACTGAAGCTTTCTTT.

The table lists this clonotype with a few counts. V gene TRBV6-5 combines with J gene TRBJ2-1; the match to TRBD2 covers 7 bases. From germline, CDR1 is MNHEY and CDR2 SVGAGI. V was pared by 10 bases and J by 7 bases, with 7 bases of the junction left unmatched. The CDR3 is made up of 12 amino acids. The CDR3 region has the DNA TGTGCCACTAGACTAGCCAGGAATGAGCAGTTCTTC. Its translation is CATRLARNEQFF.

The rearrangement uses TRBV5-5 and TRBJ2-5, with unresolved D. The germline CDR1 and CDR2 sequences are SGHKS and YYEKEE (reference sequence). V was trimmed by 0 bases and J by 5 bases, leaving 14 bases between them. The length of the CDR3 is 15 residues. This chain's CDR3 is CASSLAERGFETQYF. The CDR3 DNA follows: TGTGCCAGCAGCTTGGCGGAACGAGGATTCGAGACCCAGTACTTC.

This clonotype was detected ten times or more. The chain combines TRBV27 with TRBJ1-6; D unresolved. The CDR3 is 15 residues long. Between the trimmed V and J ends, which lost 7 bases and 5 bases, there was a span of 15 bases. The germline gives CDR1 MNHEY, CDR2 SMNVEV (reference sequence). The CDR3 loop is CASTKGPGDNSPLHF. The CDR3 nucleotides read TGTGCCAGCACCAAAGGACCCGGGGATAATTCACCCCTCCACTTT.

This clonotype was picked up a small number of times. The chain carries TRBV7-2 and TRBJ2-1; 7 bases are shared with TRBD2. Germline trimming cut 0 bases from V and 11 bases from J; bases unmatched to any gene: 10. The CDR3 loop spans 15 amino acids. Germline values: CDR1 SGHTA, CDR2 FQGNSA. CDR3 coding DNA: TGTGCCAGCAGCTTAGCGGGGAGGAGGGAGGGCAAGCAGTTCTTC. Its protein product is CASSLAGRREGKQFF.

The chain links TRBV28 to TRBJ2-2; 8 nucleotides agree with TRBD2. The CDR3 covers 15 residues. V trimming: 8 bases; J trimming: 0 bases; junction bases outside the gene matches: 5. The germline gives CDR1 MDHEN, CDR2 SYDVKM. For the CDR3, the DNA is TGTGCCAGCCTCGCGGGGGGCGCGAACACCGGGGAGCTGTTTTTT. Its translation is CASLAGGANTGELFF. Together with reference TRBV28 and TRBJ2-2, the CDR3 gives the full variable domain: DVKVTQSSRYLVKRTGEKVFLECVQDMDHENMFWYRQDPGLGLRLIYFSYDVKMKEKGDIPEGYSVSREKKERFSLILESASTNQTSMYLCASLAGGANTGELFFGEGSRLTVL.

J is TRBJ2-1 and V is TRBV5-1, with no clear D. Germline CDR1 reads SGHRS; CDR2 reads YFSETQ. This CDR3 is built from 15 residues. V was cut by 1 base and J by 5 bases, with 13 bases left in between. CDR3 in amino acids: CASSLRLGSDNEQFF. The DNA for the CDR3 is TGCGCCAGCAGCTTGCGGCTGGGATCGGACAATGAGCAGTTCTTC.

The rearrangement links TRBV24-1 to TRBJ1-5; maybe TRBD1 (6 bases). The ends were cut back, 9 bases at V and 0 bases at J, with 11 bases in the middle. This CDR3 has 14 residues. Germline loops: CDR1 KGHDR, CDR2 SFDVKD. CDR3 loop: CATPGHLSNQPQHF. CDR3 sequence (DNA): TGTGCCACCCCGGGACACCTTAGCAATCAGCCCCAGCATTTT.

This clonotype has more than one count but fewer than ten. CDR3 residues: CSASQGNYGYTF. CDR3 bases: TGCAGTGCTTCACAGGGGAACTATGGCTACACCTTC. The V and J genes are TRBV20-1 and TRBJ1-2; TRBD1 matches at 7 bases. Germline CDR1 and CDR2: DFQATT and SNEGSKA (reference sequence). The CDR3 sequence is 12 residues long. Losses at the gene ends were 5 bases for V and 2 bases for J; bases not matched to a gene: 2.

This clonotype was counted only a few times. The gene calls are TRBV5-1 and TRBJ2-2, with D possibly matching TRBD2 (6 bases). The CDR3 runs 14 residues. Trimming took off 5 bases at V and 3 bases at J, with 11 bases between the two ends. CDR1 is SGHRS and CDR2 is YFSETQ in the germline V gene. DNA for the CDR3: TGCGCCAGCAGGGAGGGACGGTACACCGGGGAGCTGTTTTTT. It is translated as CASREGRYTGELFF. Full variable domain (missing parts from reference TRBV5-1 and TRBJ2-2): KAGVTQTPRYLIKTRGQQVTLSCSPISGHRSVSWYQQTPGQGLQFLFEYFSETQRNKGNFPGRFSGRQFSNSRSEMNVSTLELGDSALYLCASREGRYTGELFFGEGSRLTVL.

This clonotype was picked up a small number of times. The gene calls are TRBV5-1 and TRBJ2-2, with a tentative D call TRBD2 (6 bases). The V and J ends lost 0 bases and 4 bases respectively, with 7 bases between them. CDR3 size: 14 residues. The V gene's germline CDR1 is SGHRS and CDR2 YFSETQ. The chain's CDR3 is CASSLERVTGELFF. For the CDR3, the DNA is TGCGCCAGCAGCTTGGAGCGGGTCACCGGGGAGCTGTTTTTT. The variable domain in full, with the rest retrieved from reference TRBV5-1 and TRBJ2-2, is KAGVTQTPRYLIKTRGQQVTLSCSPISGHRSVSWYQQTPGQGLQFLFEYFSETQRNKGNFPGRFSGRQFSNSRSEMNVSTLELGDSALYLCASSLERVTGELFFGEGSRLTVL.

This chain links TRBV29-1 with TRBJ2-3; 7 nucleotides line up with TRBD1. V was pared by 6 bases and J by 3 bases, with 6 bases of the junction left unmatched. The CDR3 totals 13 residues. Germline loops: CDR1 SQVTM, CDR2 ANQGSEA. CDR3 sequence (DNA): TGCAGCGTAGGTACAGGGGTGACAGATACGCAGTATTTT. Residues: CSVGTGVTDTQYF.

This clonotype was detected only a few times. The chain employs TRBV4-3 and TRBJ2-2; TRBD2 matches 12 bases. Germline loops: CDR1 LGHNA, CDR2 YSLEER. Trimming removed 3 bases from V and 1 base from J; junction bases left unmatched: 3. The CDR3 is 17 residues long. This CDR3 is CASSQLTSGRNTGELFF. In DNA, the CDR3 is TGCGCCAGCAGCCAGCTGACTAGCGGGAGGAACACCGGGGAGCTGTTTTTT.

The chain couples TRBV5-1 to TRBJ2-1, with 12 bases that match TRBD2. CDR1 SGHRS and CDR2 YFSETQ come from the germline V gene. The CDR3 has 17 amino acids. J lost 6 bases, V lost 0 bases, and 7 bases had no gene match. The CDR3 nucleotides read TGCGCCAGCAGCTTGGTGGCTAGCGGGGGGGCCTTCAATGAGCAGTTCTTC. Translated: CASSLVASGGAFNEQFF.

This clonotype has only a few counts. This chain links TRBV7-6 with TRBJ2-3, with 11 bases matching TRBD2. CDR3 length: 19 residues. The trim removed 0 bases at V and 0 bases at J, leaving 8 bases unmatched. Germline V gene lookup returns CDR1 SGHVS and CDR2 FNYEAQ. The CDR3 spells CASSLARTLAGGSTDTQYF. The CDR3 region has the DNA TGTGCCAGCAGCTTAGCCAGGACGCTAGCGGGAGGAAGCACAGATACGCAGTATTTT.

V gene TRBV7-2 combines with J gene TRBJ1-5, with TRBD1 identical over 7 bases. The V gene end was trimmed by 2 bases and the J gene end by 6 bases; junction bases not matched to a gene: 7. CDR3 size: 15 residues. Germline values: CDR1 SGHTA, CDR2 FQGNSA. In DNA form, the CDR3 reads TGTGCCAGCAGCTTAACGACAGGGTTTGTTCAGCCCCAGCATTTT. Translation: CASSLTTGFVQPQHF. The full variable domain, completed using reference TRBV7-2 and TRBJ1-5, is GAGVSQSPSNKVTEKGKDVELRCDPISGHTALYWYRQSLGQGLEFLIYFQGNSAPDKSGLPSDRFSAERTGGSVSTLTIQRTQQEDSAVYLCASSLTTGFVQPQHFGDGTRLSIL.

This clonotype was seen a handful of times. The rearrangement joins TRBV4-3 to TRBJ1-4; D gene unclear. Trimming took 1 base from V and 4 from J, leaving 7 bases between them. CDR1 and CDR2 (germline): LGHNA, YSLEER. This CDR3 has 14 amino acids. This CDR3 is CASSQGQNNEKLFF. The CDR3 DNA reads as TGCGCCAGCAGCCAAGGGCAGAATAATGAAAAACTGTTTTTT.

The rearrangement uses TRBV27 and TRBJ1-2; a weak D match, TRBD1 (5 bases). Trimming stripped 4 bases from V and 4 bases from J, with 10 bases between. CDR3 size: 13 residues. CDR1 MNHEY and CDR2 SMNVEV come from the germline V gene (reference sequence). CDR3 sequence reads: CASSSTGAYGYTF. The CDR3 DNA sequence: TGTGCCAGCAGTTCTACAGGTGCCTATGGCTACACCTTC.

The chain combines TRBV10-3 with TRBJ2-3, with 7 bases fitting TRBD2. This CDR3 region has 14 residues. Per the germline V gene, CDR1 is ENHRY and CDR2 is SYGVKD. The V gene end was trimmed by 9 bases and the J gene end by 4 bases; junction bases not matched to a gene: 10. CDR3: CAMGRAGRADTQYF. The CDR3, as DNA: TGTGCCATGGGTCGAGCGGGGAGGGCAGATACGCAGTATTTT.

The gene calls are TRBV3-1 and TRBJ2-2, with D perhaps TRBD1 (6 bases). Germline V CDR1 and CDR2: LGHDT, YNNKEL (reference sequence). This CDR3 has 15 residues. V dropped 0 bases and J dropped 6 bases, with 11 bases sitting between them. CDR3 in amino acids: CASSQEGAGAGELFF. CDR3 in DNA: TGTGCCAGCAGCCAAGAAGGGGCAGGGGCCGGGGAGCTGTTTTTT.

CDR3 residues: CASSRPSGLAQETQYF. DNA for the CDR3: TGTGCCAGCAGCCGCCCTAGCGGTCTTGCCCAAGAGACCCAGTACTTC. The genes are TRBV7-9 and TRBJ2-5, with TRBD2 matching over 7 bases. Germline loops: CDR1 SEHNR, CDR2 FQNEAQ (reference sequence). Trimming cost V 5 bases and J 1 base; bases outside gene matches: 10. The CDR3 covers 16 residues.

A few counts support this clonotype. The chain has TRBV15 and TRBJ2-7; 8 nucleotides line up with TRBD2. This CDR3 has 15 residues. Trimming took 4 bases from V and 11 from J; bases not matched to a gene: 16. Per the germline V gene, CDR1 is LNHNV and CDR2 is YYDKDF (reference sequence). CDR3 DNA sequence: TGTGCCACCAGCACCCAAGGCGGTGCGGGAGGCGTAAAGTACTTC. It codes for CATSTQGGAGGVKYF.

CDR3 coding DNA: TGTGCCAGCAGTTTTTCCGGGGGTGAAGCTTTCTTT. Translation gives CASSFSGGEAFF. This rearrangement joins TRBV12-3 or TRBV12-4 to TRBJ1-1, with D possibly matching TRBD1 (5 bases). The CDR3 contains 12 residues. Trimming left V 3 bases short and J 7 bases short, with 9 bases between.

This clonotype was observed a handful of times. The chain couples TRBV19 to TRBJ1-5; possible D gene TRBD1, 6 bases. CDR3 length: 16 amino acids. CDR1 is LNHDA, CDR2 SQIVND, per germline (reference sequence). V was clipped by 0 bases and J by 4 bases, with 13 bases between them. In nucleotides, the CDR3 is TGTGCCAGTAGTATAGATCCGGGACACTCGAATCAGCCCCAGCATTTT. It translates to CASSIDPGHSNQPQHF.

This clonotype was counted between two and nine times. The rearrangement links TRBV29-1 to TRBJ1-1; 7 positions agree with TRBD1. The V gene end was trimmed by 8 bases and the J gene end by 1 base; junction bases not matched to a gene: 13. The CDR3 contains 15 residues. The germline V gene has CDR1 SQVTM and CDR2 ANQGSEA. CDR3 loop: CSIPGGGSPNTEAFF. CDR3 nucleotides: TGCAGCATCCCGGGAGGGGGCTCTCCGAACACTGAAGCTTTCTTT.

This sequence joins TRBV25-1 and TRBJ2-6; no definite D call. Trimming removed 5 bases from V and 12 bases from J, with 14 bases in between. The CDR3 loop spans 13 amino acids. The germline CDR1 and CDR2 sequences are MGHDK and SYGVNS. In DNA form, the CDR3 reads TGTGCCAGCAGTAAAATGGACCCGGTCGTCCTGACTTTC. Its translation: CASSKMDPVVLTF.

This clonotype came up a few times. V and J are TRBV5-1 and TRBJ2-3; 7 nucleotides line up with TRBD2. The junction had 8 bases not matched to a gene; V was cut back by 0 bases and J by 1 base. Per germline, CDR1 SGHRS and CDR2 YFSETQ. This CDR3 has 17 residues. The CDR3 nucleotides are TGCGCCAGCAGCTTGGGTGTGGCGGGGGTCGGCACAGATACGCAGTATTTT. It specifies CASSLGVAGVGTDTQYF.

This clonotype was found many times. The chain carries TRBV3-1 and TRBJ2-1, with D uncertain. The CDR3 totals 15 residues. V lost 1 base to trimming and J lost 4 bases, with 11 bases between them. CDR1 is LGHDT and CDR2 is YNNKEL in the germline V gene (reference sequence). CDR3 coding DNA: TGTGCCAGCAGCCAAGGCAACGGCAATTACAATGAGCAGTTCTTC. Translation: CASSQGNGNYNEQFF.

This clonotype was observed a handful of times. The chain has TRBV7-6 and TRBJ2-2, with a tentative D call TRBD2 (5 bases). CDR1 is SGHVS, CDR2 FNYEAQ, per germline. Trimming pared 5 bases from V and 5 bases from J, leaving 15 bases between. CDR3 length equals 15 residues. CDR3 loop: CASSLPRPGTGELFF. CDR3 sequence (DNA): TGTGCCAGCAGCCTCCCCCGGCCGGGGACCGGGGAGCTGTTTTTT.